There are a few counts of the clone carrying this T cell receptor beta chain. As yet, its antigen is unknown. The sample belongs to a study of T-cell memory formation after mild COVID-19. Study outcomes and limitations: Among CD4+ contracting clones, most were CM and EM, and CD8+ ones EMRA. Second-wave clones that peaked on day 37 lacked confirmed SARS-CoV-2 specificity. The study found balanced CD4/CD8 in clones contracting day 15 to 85 and a CD4+ lean in later expanders.

The CDR3 contains 16 residues. V was trimmed by 1 base and J by 4 bases, leaving 16 bases between them. CDR1 and CDR2 from the germline V gene are MGHRA and YSYEKL. TCRdb fed the 5' RACE reads into MiXCR, producing one record per CDR3 protein. This sample has about 140,000 distinct CDR3 sequences, with about 14% found just once. The receptor was derived from an adult woman who had mild COVID-19 (a few samples of this study predate the infection). Cell type and time point are not known. What was sequenced was PBMCs or a T cell subset sorted from them (not recorded which). The chain carries TRBV4-1 and TRBJ2-5, with D perhaps matching TRBD1 (5 bases). DNA of the CDR3: TGCGCCAGCAGCCAAGTTGGGTCCAGGGATGGAGAGACCCAGTACTTC. Translation gives CASSQVGSRDGETQYF.